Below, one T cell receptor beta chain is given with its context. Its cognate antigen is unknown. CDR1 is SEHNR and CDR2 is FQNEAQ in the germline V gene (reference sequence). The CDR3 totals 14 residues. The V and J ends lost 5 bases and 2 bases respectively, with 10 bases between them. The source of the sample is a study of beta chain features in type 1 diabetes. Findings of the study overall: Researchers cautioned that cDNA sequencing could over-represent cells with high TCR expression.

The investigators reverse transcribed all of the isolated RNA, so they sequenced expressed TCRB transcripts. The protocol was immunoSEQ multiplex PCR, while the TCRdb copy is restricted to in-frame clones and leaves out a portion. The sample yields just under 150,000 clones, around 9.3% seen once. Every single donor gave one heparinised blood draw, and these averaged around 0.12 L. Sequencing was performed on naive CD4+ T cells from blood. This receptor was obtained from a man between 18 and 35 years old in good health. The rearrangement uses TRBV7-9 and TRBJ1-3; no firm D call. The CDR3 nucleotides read TGTGCCAGCAGCACCGCCGGGGCTGGAAACACCATATATTTT. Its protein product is CASSTAGAGNTIYF.